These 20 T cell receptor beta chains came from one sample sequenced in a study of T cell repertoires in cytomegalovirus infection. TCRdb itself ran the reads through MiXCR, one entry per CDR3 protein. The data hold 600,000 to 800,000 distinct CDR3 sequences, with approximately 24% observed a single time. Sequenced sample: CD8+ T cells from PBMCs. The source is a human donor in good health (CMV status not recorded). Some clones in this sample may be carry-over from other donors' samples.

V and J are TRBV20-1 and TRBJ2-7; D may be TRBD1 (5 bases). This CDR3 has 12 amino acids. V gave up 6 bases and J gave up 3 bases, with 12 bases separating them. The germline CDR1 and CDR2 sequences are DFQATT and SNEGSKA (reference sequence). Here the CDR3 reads CSAETDNYEQYF. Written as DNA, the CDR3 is TGCAGTGCCGAGACAGATAACTACGAGCAGTACTTC.

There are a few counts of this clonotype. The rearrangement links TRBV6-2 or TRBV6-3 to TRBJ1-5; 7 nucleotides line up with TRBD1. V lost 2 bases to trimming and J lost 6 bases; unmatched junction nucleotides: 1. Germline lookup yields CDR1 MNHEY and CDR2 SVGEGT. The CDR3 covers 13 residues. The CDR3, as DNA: TGTGCCAGCAGTTACGACAGGGCTCAGCCCCAGCATTTT. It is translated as CASSYDRAQPQHF.

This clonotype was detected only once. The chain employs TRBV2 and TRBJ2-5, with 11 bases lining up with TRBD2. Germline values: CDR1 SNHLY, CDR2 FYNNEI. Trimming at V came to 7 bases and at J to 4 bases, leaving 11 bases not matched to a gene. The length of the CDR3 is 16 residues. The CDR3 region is CASTPYLAGGRETQYF. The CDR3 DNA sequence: TGTGCCAGCACCCCGTATCTAGCGGGGGGCCGAGAGACCCAGTACTTC.

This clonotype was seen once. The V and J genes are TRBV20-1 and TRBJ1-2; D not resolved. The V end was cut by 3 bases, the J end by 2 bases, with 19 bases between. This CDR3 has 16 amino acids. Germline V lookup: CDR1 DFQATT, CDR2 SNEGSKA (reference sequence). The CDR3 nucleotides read TGCAGTGCTAGGATTGCGGGAGAGGTTTGGAACTATGGCTACACCTTC. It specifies CSARIAGEVWNYGYTF.

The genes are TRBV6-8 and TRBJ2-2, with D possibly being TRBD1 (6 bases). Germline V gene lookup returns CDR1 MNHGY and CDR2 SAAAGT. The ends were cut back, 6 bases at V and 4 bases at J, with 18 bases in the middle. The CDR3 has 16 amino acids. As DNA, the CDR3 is TGTGCCAGCAGCCCCCTGCTACAGGGAGCCACCGGGGAGCTGTTTTTT. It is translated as CASSPLLQGATGELFF.

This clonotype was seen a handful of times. The CDR3 region is CASTLWASDSDEQFF. CDR3 nucleotide sequence: TGTGCCAGTACCCTTTGGGCTAGCGATTCCGATGAGCAGTTCTTC. The chain combines TRBV19 with TRBJ2-1; TRBD2 is a possible D gene (6 bases). V was trimmed by 7 bases and J by 8 bases, leaving 21 bases between them. Germline assignment: CDR1 LNHDA and CDR2 SQIVND (reference sequence). This CDR3 is built from 15 residues.

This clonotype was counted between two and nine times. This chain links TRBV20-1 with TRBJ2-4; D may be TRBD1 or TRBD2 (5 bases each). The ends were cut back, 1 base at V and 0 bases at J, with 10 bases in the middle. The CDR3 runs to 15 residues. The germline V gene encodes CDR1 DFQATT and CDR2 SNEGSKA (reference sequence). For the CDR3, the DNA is TGCAGTGCTAGAGTTCGGGACCGAGCCAAAAACATTCAGTACTTC. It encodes CSARVRDRAKNIQYF.

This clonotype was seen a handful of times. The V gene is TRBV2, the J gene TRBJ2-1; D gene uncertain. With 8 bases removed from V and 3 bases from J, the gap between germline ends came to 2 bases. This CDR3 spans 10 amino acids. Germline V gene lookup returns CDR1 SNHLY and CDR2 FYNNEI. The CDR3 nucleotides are TGTGCCAGCCTCTACAATGAGCAGTTCTTC. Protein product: CASLYNEQFF.

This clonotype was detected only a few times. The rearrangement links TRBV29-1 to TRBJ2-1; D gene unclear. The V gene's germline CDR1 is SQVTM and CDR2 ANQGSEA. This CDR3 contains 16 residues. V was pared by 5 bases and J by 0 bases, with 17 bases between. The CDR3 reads CSVRSGDLSSYNEQFF. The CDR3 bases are TGCAGCGTTAGATCAGGCGACTTGAGCTCCTACAATGAGCAGTTCTTC.

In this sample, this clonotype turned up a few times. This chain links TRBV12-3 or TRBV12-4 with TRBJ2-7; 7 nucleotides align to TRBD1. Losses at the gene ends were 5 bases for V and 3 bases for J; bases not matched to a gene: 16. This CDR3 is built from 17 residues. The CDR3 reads CASSLGTVYTGDYEQYF. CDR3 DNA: TGTGCCAGCAGTCTGGGGACAGTCTACACTGGGGACTACGAGCAGTACTTC.

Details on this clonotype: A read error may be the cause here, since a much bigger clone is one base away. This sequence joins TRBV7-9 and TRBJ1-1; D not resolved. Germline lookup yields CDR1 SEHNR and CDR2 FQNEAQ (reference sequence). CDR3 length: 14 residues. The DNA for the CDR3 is TGTGTCAGCAGCTTCGTGGGTTTGGGCACTGAAGCTTTCTTT. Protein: CVSSFVGLGTEAFF.

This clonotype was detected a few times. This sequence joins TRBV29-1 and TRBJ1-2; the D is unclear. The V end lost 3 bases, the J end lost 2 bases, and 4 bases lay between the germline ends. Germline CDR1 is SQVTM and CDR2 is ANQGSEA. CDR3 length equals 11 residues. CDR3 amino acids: CSVEINYGYTF. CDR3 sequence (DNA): TGCAGCGTTGAGATAAACTATGGCTACACCTTC.

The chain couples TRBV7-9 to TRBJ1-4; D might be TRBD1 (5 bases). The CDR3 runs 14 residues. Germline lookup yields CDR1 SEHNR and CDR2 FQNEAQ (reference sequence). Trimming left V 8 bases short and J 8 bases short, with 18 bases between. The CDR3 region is CASGPGGEEEKLFF. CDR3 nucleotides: TGTGCCAGCGGACCTGGGGGGGAGGAAGAAAAACTGTTTTTT.

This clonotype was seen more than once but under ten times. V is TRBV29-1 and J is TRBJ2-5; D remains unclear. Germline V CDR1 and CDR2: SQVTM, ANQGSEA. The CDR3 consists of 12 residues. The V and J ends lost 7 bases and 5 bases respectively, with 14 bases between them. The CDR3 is CSGNGDFETQYF. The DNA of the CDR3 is TGCAGCGGCAACGGAGATTTTGAGACCCAGTACTTC.

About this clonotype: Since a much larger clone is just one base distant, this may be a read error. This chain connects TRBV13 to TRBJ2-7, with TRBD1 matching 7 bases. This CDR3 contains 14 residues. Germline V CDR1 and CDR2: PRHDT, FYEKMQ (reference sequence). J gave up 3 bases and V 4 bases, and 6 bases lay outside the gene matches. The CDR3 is CASSSRDRRYEQYF. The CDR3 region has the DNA TGTGCCAGCAGCTCCCGGGACAGACGCTACGAGCAGTACTTC.

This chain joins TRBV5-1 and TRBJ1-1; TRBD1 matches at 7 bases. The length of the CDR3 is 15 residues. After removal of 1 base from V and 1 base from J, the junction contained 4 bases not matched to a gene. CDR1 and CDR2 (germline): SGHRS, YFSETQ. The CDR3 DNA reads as TGCGCCAGCAGCTTGACCCAGGGGGGGAACACTGAAGCTTTCTTT. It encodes CASSLTQGGNTEAFF. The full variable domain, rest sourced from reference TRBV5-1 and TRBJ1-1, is KAGVTQTPRYLIKTRGQQVTLSCSPISGHRSVSWYQQTPGQGLQFLFEYFSETQRNKGNFPGRFSGRQFSNSRSEMNVSTLELGDSALYLCASSLTQGGNTEAFFGQGTRLTVV.

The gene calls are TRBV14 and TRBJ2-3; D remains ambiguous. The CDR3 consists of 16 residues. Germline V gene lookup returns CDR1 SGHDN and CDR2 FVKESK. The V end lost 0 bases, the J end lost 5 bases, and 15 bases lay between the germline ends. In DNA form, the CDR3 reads TGTGCCAGCAGCCAAGAGTTGCCCCCCACCGTAGATACGCAGTATTTT. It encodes CASSQELPPTVDTQYF.

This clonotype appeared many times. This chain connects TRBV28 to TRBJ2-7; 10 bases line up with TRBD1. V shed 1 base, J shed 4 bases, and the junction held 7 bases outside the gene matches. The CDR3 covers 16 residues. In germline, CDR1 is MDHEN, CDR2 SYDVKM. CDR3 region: CASSLSGDRGLYEQYV. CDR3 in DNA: TGTGCCAGCAGTTTATCCGGGGACAGGGGTTTATACGAGCAGTACGTC.

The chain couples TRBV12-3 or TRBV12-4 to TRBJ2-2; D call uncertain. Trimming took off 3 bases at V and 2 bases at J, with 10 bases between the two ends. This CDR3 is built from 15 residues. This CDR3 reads CASSFLGINTGELFF. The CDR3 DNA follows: TGTGCCAGCAGTTTTCTGGGGATCAACACCGGGGAGCTGTTTTTT.

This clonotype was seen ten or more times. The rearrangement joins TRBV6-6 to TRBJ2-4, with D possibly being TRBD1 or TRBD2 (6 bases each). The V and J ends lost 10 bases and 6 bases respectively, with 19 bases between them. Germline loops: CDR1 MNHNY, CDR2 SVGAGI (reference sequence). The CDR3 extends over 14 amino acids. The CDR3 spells CATLGGPGRNIQYF. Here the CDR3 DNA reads TGTGCCACCCTAGGGGGGCCAGGGAGAAACATTCAGTACTTC.